This T cell receptor beta chain emerged from a study of shared clonotypes between healthy human individuals. Study-wide results and caveats: Sequencing depth was a factor that was expected to affect clonotype sharing among donors.

About this clone itself: Antigen unknown.

Caucasian adults living in Nashville, Tennessee, provided all samples. The assay used deep level. Sequencing on ten immunoSEQ deep assay plates was performed for unsorted PBMC DNA. Libraries were prepared by immunoSEQ multiplex PCR; TCRdb keeps only in-frame clonotypes and omits some of them. The table lists about 490,000 clones, 76% of them singletons, with 10% to 15% in the top ten. The TCR was taken from a woman aged 40-49 years in good health. Some clones in this sample may be carry-over from other donors' samples. Sequenced: PBMCs.

The CDR3 bases are TGTGCCAGCACCTCACTCACAGGGAAGGGATTCCCCGAGCAGTACTTC. Residues: CASTSLTGKGFPEQYF. The chain joins TRBV28 to TRBJ2-7; possibly TRBD1 for D (6 bases). The CDR3 runs to 16 residues. V was clipped by 7 bases and J by 6 bases, with 25 bases between them. Germline assignment: CDR1 MDHEN and CDR2 SYDVKM.